This T cell receptor (beta chain) appears in the sequencing data of a study of T cells in Graves' hyperthyroidism and ophthalmopathy. The CDR3 is made up of 15 amino acids. CDR1 is LGHNA and CDR2 is YSLEER in the germline V gene. V shed 8 bases and J 5 bases; nucleotides not matched to a gene: 10. A few counts support this clonotype. Amplification of TCR beta CDR3 regions used RNA as the template. Initially, a first-round RT-PCR of the TCR CDR3 employed the HTBI primer set. MiXCR, run by TCRdb on the multiplex PCR reads, gives a single entry per CDR3 protein. The sample includes hundreds of thousands of distinct CDR3 sequences, 20% seen only once; the top ten take about 35%.

Sequencing was done on a sample of blood. The chain recombines TRBV4-3 with TRBJ2-1; 9 nucleotides match TRBD2. The source is a man aged 25 to 45 with Graves' ophthalmopathy. Here the CDR3 DNA reads TGCGCCAGCCGAGCACGACTAGCGGAGAACAATGAGCAGTTCTTC. Its protein product is CASRARLAENNEQFF.